A single T cell receptor beta chain is shown here with its context. Its target is not known. Each donor gave one heparinised blood draw averaging around 120 mL. Central memory, naive, regulatory and stem cell-like memory CD4+ cells were sorted by CD45RO/CCR7/CD25/CD127/CD95/CD27. These data come from a study of beta chain features in type 1 diabetes. On the study more broadly: Healthy donors and patients had similar age, gender and cell yields.

Expressed TCRB transcripts were sequenced because the entire RNA isolate underwent reverse transcription. Only in-frame clones appear in the TCRdb table, and some are missing; sequencing was by immunoSEQ multiplex PCR. The repertoire includes hundreds of thousands of clones, around an eighth of them detected once, and approximately 0.021% sits in the top ten. Points from the study as a whole: Shorter TCRB CDR3s, moderately but significantly so, marked every one of the four CD4+ subsets in Type 1 diabetes patients. Researchers reported that naive, central memory and Treg TCRB repertoires appeared more similar in patients than in healthy donors.

The V end was cut by 0 bases, the J end by 11 bases, with 16 bases between. Germline-derived CDR1 and CDR2 are MNHEY and SVGAGI. CDR3 size: 14 residues. The receptor was derived from a man aged 18 to 29 with type 1 diabetes. V usage is TRBV6-5 and J usage is TRBJ1-1; D might be TRBD1 (6 bases). Source material: naive CD4+ T cells from blood. CDR3 coding DNA: TGTGCCAGCAGTTACTCTGCTGGGGGCATGCGGGCTTTCTTT. The encoded protein is CASSYSAGGMRAFF.